A single sample is the source of the 26 T cell receptor beta chains below, sequenced in a study of T cells after yellow fever vaccination. TCRdb reprocessed the 5' RACE reads via MiXCR and lists one record per CDR3 protein. Among 99,000 or so distinct CDR3 sequences, 5.8% were seen once, and the ten largest hold roughly 39%. The specimen comprised CD8+ T cells sorted from PBMCs, sampled 10 days after the yellow fever booster vaccination. The receptors shown here come from a man aged 18-30 years who received the YFV17D yellow fever vaccine.

The rearrangement links TRBV12-3 or TRBV12-4 to TRBJ2-1, with TRBD2 matching 10 bases. With V trimmed by 7 bases and J by 5 bases, 8 bases remained unmatched. The CDR3 runs 15 residues. The CDR3 DNA sequence: TGTGCCAGCAAAGTTCCTAGCGGGGGAAACAATGAGCAGTTCTTC. Translating gives CASKVPSGGNNEQFF.

CDR3 bases: TGTGCCAGCAACAGCGGACTAGCGGGGGGGACTAGCACAGATACGCAGTATTTT. It specifies CASNSGLAGGTSTDTQYF. The chain joins TRBV7-9 to TRBJ2-3, with TRBD2 matching over 15 bases. Germline V gene sequence: CDR1 SEHNR, CDR2 FQNEAQ (reference sequence). Germline trimming cut 7 bases from V and 0 bases from J; bases unmatched to any gene: 8. The CDR3 consists of 18 residues.

The chain combines TRBV11-2 with TRBJ2-1, with D maybe TRBD2 (6 bases). V lost 2 bases and J lost 1, with 18 bases in between. CDR3 size: 18 residues. Germline CDR1 is SGHAT and CDR2 is FQNNGV. CDR3 amino acids: CASSLPPLALGSYNEQFF. In DNA, the CDR3 is TGTGCCAGCAGCTTACCGCCACTAGCTTTAGGGTCCTACAATGAGCAGTTCTTC.

The chain combines TRBV3-1 with TRBJ2-7; D is unclear. V was trimmed by 6 bases and J by 6 bases, leaving 12 bases between them. The CDR3 extends over 12 amino acids. Germline V CDR1 and CDR2: LGHDT, YNNKEL (reference sequence). The CDR3 nucleotides are TGTGCCAGCAGTCCCACGCGCAGCGAGCAGTACTTC. Encoded protein: CASSPTRSEQYF.

This clonotype was seen a few times. The V and J genes are TRBV5-5 and TRBJ1-1; D uncertain. The CDR3 is made up of 13 amino acids. Germline loops: CDR1 SGHKS, CDR2 YYEKEE (reference sequence). V was trimmed by 4 bases and J by 0 bases, leaving 7 bases between them. The CDR3 is CASSETLNTEAFF. Here the CDR3 DNA reads TGTGCCAGCAGCGAAACCCTGAACACTGAAGCTTTCTTT.

Only a few counts were recorded for this clonotype. The genes are TRBV28 and TRBJ2-7, with D perhaps matching TRBD1 (6 bases). The CDR3 contains 14 residues. Trimming pared 5 bases from V and 6 bases from J, leaving 17 bases between. CDR1 and CDR2 (germline): MDHEN, SYDVKM. CDR3 in DNA: TGTGCCAGCAGTCCTTCGGGACCAGGGGCCGAGCAGTACGTC. It is translated as CASSPSGPGAEQYV.

This clonotype was recorded a few times. The rearrangement uses TRBV6-5 and TRBJ1-4, with D maybe TRBD1 (6 bases). This CDR3 comprises 18 residues. Germline CDR1 and CDR2: MNHEY and SVGAGI. Trimming shortened V by 2 bases and J by 4 bases, and 20 bases separated the two germline ends. In DNA, the CDR3 is TGTGCCAGCAGTTACATTGGGGGCCATCTAGGGAATAATGAAAAACTGTTTTTT. Translated: CASSYIGGHLGNNEKLFF.

The V and J genes are TRBV27 and TRBJ2-3, with 9 bases identical to TRBD1. Germline CDR1 and CDR2: MNHEY and SMNVEV (reference sequence). The CDR3 loop spans 16 amino acids. The junction had 7 bases not matched to a gene; V was cut back by 1 base and J by 5 bases. The CDR3 loop reads CASSLYGQGMGDTQYF. The CDR3 coding sequence is TGTGCCAGCAGTTTATACGGACAGGGGATGGGAGATACGCAGTATTTT.

This clonotype appeared many times. The V and J genes are TRBV11-2 and TRBJ2-2, with 10 positions matching TRBD2. Germline loops: CDR1 SGHAT, CDR2 FQNNGV. This CDR3 has 16 amino acids. V trimming: 5 bases; J trimming: 7 bases; junction bases outside the gene matches: 10. In nucleotides, the CDR3 is TGTGCCAGCAGCCTGGGGCTAGCGGGGGAGATCGGGGAGCTGTTTTTT. It is translated as CASSLGLAGEIGELFF.

The chain combines TRBV4-1 with TRBJ1-5, with 9 bases lining up with TRBD1. V lost 4 bases to trimming and J lost 5 bases; unmatched junction nucleotides: 6. CDR1 is MGHRA and CDR2 is YSYEKL in the germline V gene. The CDR3 sequence is 15 residues long. CDR3 coding DNA: TGCGCCAGCAGCCCCGGACAGGGGAGGGATCAGCCCCAGCATTTT. It specifies CASSPGQGRDQPQHF.

This clonotype was detected a few times. The chain uses TRBV7-3 and TRBJ1-1; the D is unclear. Trimming took 2 bases from V and 4 from J, leaving 8 bases between them. The CDR3 contains 13 residues. The germline V gene has CDR1 SGHTA and CDR2 FQGTGA. The DNA for the CDR3 is TGTGCCAGCAGCTTAGGGGTGGCCACTGAAGCTTTCTTT. Translation: CASSLGVATEAFF.

V usage is TRBV5-4 and J usage is TRBJ2-1, with D perhaps TRBD1 or TRBD2 (5 bases each). This CDR3 has 15 amino acids. The germline V and J ends were trimmed by 3 bases and 7 bases, with 17 bases remaining between them. CDR1 is SGHNT and CDR2 is YYREEE in the germline V gene (reference sequence). The CDR3: CASSSIGTIKNEQFF. In nucleotides, the CDR3 is TGTGCCAGCAGCTCAATCGGGACGATCAAGAATGAGCAGTTCTTC.

This clonotype was found a few times. The J gene is TRBJ2-1, the V gene TRBV12-3 or TRBV12-4; a possible D gene is TRBD1 (5 bases). The V end lost 0 bases, the J end lost 5 bases, and 26 bases lay between the germline ends. The CDR3 is 20 amino acids. CDR3: CASSLAPDSGFRGIDNEQFF. CDR3 sequence (DNA): TGTGCCAGCAGTTTAGCCCCTGACAGTGGGTTTCGAGGAATAGACAATGAGCAGTTCTTC.

The chain joins TRBV7-9 to TRBJ1-5; D might be TRBD1 (5 bases). The CDR3 totals 14 residues. Per germline, CDR1 SEHNR and CDR2 FQNEAQ (reference sequence). Trimming stripped 5 bases from V and 0 bases from J, with 8 bases between. CDR3 sequence reads: CASSPGSSNQPQHF. As DNA, the CDR3 is TGTGCCAGCAGCCCAGGGTCTAGCAATCAGCCCCAGCATTTT.

CDR3 sequence reads: CASSTPDGYLPLHF. For the CDR3, the DNA is TGTGCCAGTAGTACCCCGGACGGGTATCTGCCCCTCCACTTT. The genes are TRBV19 and TRBJ1-6; no reliable D call. The V end was cut by 4 bases, the J end by 13 bases, with 17 bases between. This CDR3 is built from 14 residues. Germline V gene data show CDR1 as LNHDA and CDR2 as SQIVND (reference sequence). Together with reference TRBV19 and TRBJ1-6, the CDR3 gives the full variable domain: DGGITQSPKYLFRKEGQNVTLSCEQNLNHDAMYWYRQDPGQGLRLIYYSQIVNDFQKGDIAEGYSVSREKKESFPLTVTSAQKNPTAFYLCASSTPDGYLPLHFGNGTRLTVT.

This clonotype has more than one count but fewer than ten. The J gene is TRBJ2-7, the V gene TRBV20-1; maybe TRBD2 (6 bases). This CDR3 has 15 residues. CDR1 and CDR2 from the germline V gene are DFQATT and SNEGSKA (reference sequence). Trimming shortened V by 5 bases and J by 3 bases, and 20 bases separated the two germline ends. Here the CDR3 reads CSAWALEGPFYEQYV. The CDR3 coding sequence is TGCAGTGCTTGGGCCCTGGAGGGGCCATTCTACGAGCAGTACGTC.

This clonotype has a handful of counts. This sequence joins TRBV11-2 and TRBJ2-1, with a weak D call TRBD1 (6 bases). CDR3 size: 16 residues. V was trimmed by 1 base and J by 10 bases, leaving 20 bases between them. Germline CDR1 is SGHAT and CDR2 is FQNNGV. In DNA, the CDR3 is TGTGCCAGCAGCTTAGGCATTGGGGAAGGGGGTTTCGAGCAGTTCTTC. Translated, it gives CASSLGIGEGGFEQFF.

CDR3 nucleotide sequence: TGCAGCGTTTCCGGTTTTACCGGGGAGCTGTTTTTT. Its translation is CSVSGFTGELFF. The V call is TRBV29-1, the J call TRBJ2-2; no reliable D call. Per germline, CDR1 SQVTM and CDR2 ANQGSEA. Trimming removed 5 bases from V and 5 bases from J, with 9 bases in between. The CDR3 contains 12 residues.

The chain couples TRBV2 to TRBJ2-7; no clear D gene. Trimming shortened V by 8 bases and J by 2 bases, and 7 bases separated the two germline ends. CDR1 and CDR2 (germline): SNHLY, FYNNEI. There are 11 residues in the CDR3. CDR3 sequence: CASGPPYEQYV. The CDR3 nucleotides are TGTGCCAGCGGCCCCCCCTACGAGCAGTACGTC.

This clonotype was counted a few times. The rearrangement uses TRBV7-9 and TRBJ2-7; TRBD1 matches 7 bases. V shed 5 bases, J shed 3 bases, and the junction held 10 bases outside the gene matches. The CDR3 sequence is 15 residues long. Germline CDR1 SEHNR, CDR2 FQNEAQ (reference sequence). CDR3 residues: CASSVTGTAIYEQYF. CDR3 DNA: TGTGCCAGCAGCGTTACCGGGACAGCCATCTACGAGCAGTACTTC.

V gene TRBV7-9 combines with J gene TRBJ2-7; the D gene is possibly TRBD1 (5 bases). With 4 bases removed from V and 0 bases from J, the gap between germline ends came to 10 bases. The CDR3 sequence is 14 residues long. The V gene's germline CDR1 is SEHNR and CDR2 FQNEAQ (reference sequence). CDR3: CASSSTGNSYEQYV. The CDR3, as DNA: TGTGCCAGCAGCTCCACAGGAAACTCCTACGAGCAGTACGTC.

This chain connects TRBV7-2 to TRBJ2-1; perhaps D is TRBD1 or TRBD2 (5 bases each). Trimming cost V 2 bases and J 10 bases, with 15 bases left between them. This CDR3 is 14 amino acids long. The germline V gene has CDR1 SGHTA and CDR2 FQGNSA. The CDR3 protein is CASSLMGVKGEQFF. The CDR3 DNA reads as TGTGCCAGCAGCTTAATGGGGGTCAAAGGAGAGCAGTTCTTC.

The chain has TRBV9 and TRBJ1-2, with a possible D match to TRBD1 (5 bases). Trimming removed 4 bases from V and 7 bases from J, with 17 bases in between. Per the germline V gene, CDR1 is SGDLS and CDR2 is YYNGEE. CDR3 length equals 14 residues. Here the CDR3 DNA reads TGTGCCAGCAGCCCGCCTTCGGGGCTTGGTGGCTACACCTTC. As protein: CASSPPSGLGGYTF.

The chain is built from TRBV5-1 and TRBJ1-2; D is unclear. The V gene's germline CDR1 is SGHRS and CDR2 YFSETQ. The CDR3 extends over 14 amino acids. V was clipped by 4 bases and J by 4 bases, with 14 bases between them. CDR3 sequence (DNA): TGCGCCAGCAGCCCGATTCCACGGAGCTATGGCTACACCTTC. It encodes CASSPIPRSYGYTF.

The rearrangement uses TRBV4-3 and TRBJ2-1; D gene unclear. Germline V gene sequence: CDR1 LGHNA, CDR2 YSLEER. Between the trimmed V and J ends, which lost 2 bases and 1 base, there was a span of 9 bases. CDR3 length: 15 residues. CDR3 protein: CASSQSVLSYNEQFF. The CDR3 DNA reads as TGCGCCAGCAGCCAAAGCGTCCTTTCCTACAATGAGCAGTTCTTC.

The chain links TRBV4-3 to TRBJ1-1, with D unresolved. Trimming left V 0 bases short and J 0 bases short, with 8 bases between. This CDR3 region has 15 residues. CDR1 is LGHNA and CDR2 is YSLEER in the germline V gene. CDR3 DNA sequence: TGCGCCAGCAGCCAAGAGATCGGTATGAACACTGAAGCTTTCTTT. It specifies CASSQEIGMNTEAFF.